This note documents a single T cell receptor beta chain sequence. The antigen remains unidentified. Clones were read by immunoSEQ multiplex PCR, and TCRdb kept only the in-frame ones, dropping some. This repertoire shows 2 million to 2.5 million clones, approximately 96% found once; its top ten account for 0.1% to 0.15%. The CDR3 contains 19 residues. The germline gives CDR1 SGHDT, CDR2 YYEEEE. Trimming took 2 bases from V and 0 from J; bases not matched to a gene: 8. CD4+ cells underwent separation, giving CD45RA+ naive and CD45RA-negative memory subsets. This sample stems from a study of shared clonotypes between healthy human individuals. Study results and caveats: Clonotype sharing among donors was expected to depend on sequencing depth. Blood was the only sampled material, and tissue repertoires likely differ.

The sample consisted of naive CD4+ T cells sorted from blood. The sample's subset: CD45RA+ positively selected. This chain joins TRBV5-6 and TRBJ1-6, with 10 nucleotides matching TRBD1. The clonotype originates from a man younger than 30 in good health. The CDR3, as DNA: TGTGCCAGCAGCTTCGGGACAGGGGTCCCCAGCTCCTATAATTCACCCCTCCACTTT. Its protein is CASSFGTGVPSSYNSPLHF. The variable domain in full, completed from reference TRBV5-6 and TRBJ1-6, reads DAGVTQSPTHLIKTRGQQVTLRCSPKSGHDTVSWYQQALGQGPQFIFQYYEEEERQRGNFPDRFSGHQFPNYSSELNVNALLLGDSALYLCASSFGTGVPSSYNSPLHFGNGTRLTVT.